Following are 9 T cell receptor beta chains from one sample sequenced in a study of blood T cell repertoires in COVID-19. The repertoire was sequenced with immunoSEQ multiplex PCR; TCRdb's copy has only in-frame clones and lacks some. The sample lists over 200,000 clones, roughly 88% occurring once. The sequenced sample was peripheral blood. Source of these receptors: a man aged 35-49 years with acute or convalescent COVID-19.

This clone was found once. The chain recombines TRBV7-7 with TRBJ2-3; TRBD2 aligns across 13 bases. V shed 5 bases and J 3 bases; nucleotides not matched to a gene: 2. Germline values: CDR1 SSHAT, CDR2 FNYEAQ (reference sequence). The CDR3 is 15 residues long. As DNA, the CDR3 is TGTGCCAGCAGCAAGACTAGCGGGAGGACAGATACGCAGTATTTT. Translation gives CASSKTSGRTDTQYF.

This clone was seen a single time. As DNA, the CDR3 is TGTGCCTGGAGACCCCTGGGACAGGGGTACTATGGCTACACCTTC. It translates to CAWRPLGQGYYGYTF. V usage is TRBV30 and J usage is TRBJ1-2; the match to TRBD1 covers 10 bases. Trimming took 3 bases from V and 3 from J; bases not matched to a gene: 7. Germline CDR1 GTSNPN, CDR2 SVGIG (reference sequence). The CDR3 runs to 15 residues.

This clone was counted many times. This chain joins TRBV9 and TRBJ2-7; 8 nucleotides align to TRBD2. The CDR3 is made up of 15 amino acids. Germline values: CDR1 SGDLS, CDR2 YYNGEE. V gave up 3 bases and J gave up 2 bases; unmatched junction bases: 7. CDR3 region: CASSAGLGPAYEQYF. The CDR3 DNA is TGTGCCAGCAGCGCGGGACTAGGTCCAGCCTACGAGCAGTACTTC.

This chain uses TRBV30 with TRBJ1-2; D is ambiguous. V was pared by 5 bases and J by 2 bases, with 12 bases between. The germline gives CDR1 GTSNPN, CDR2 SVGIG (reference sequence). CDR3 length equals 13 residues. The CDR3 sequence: CAWQNTENYGYTF. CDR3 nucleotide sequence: TGTGCCTGGCAAAACACGGAGAACTATGGCTACACCTTC.

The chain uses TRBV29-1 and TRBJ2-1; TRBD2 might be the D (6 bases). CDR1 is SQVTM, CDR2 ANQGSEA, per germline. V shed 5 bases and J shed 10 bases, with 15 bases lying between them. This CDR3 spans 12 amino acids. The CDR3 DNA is TGCAGCGTTAGCGGAGGGGCTATCGAGCAGTTCTTC. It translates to CSVSGGAIEQFF.

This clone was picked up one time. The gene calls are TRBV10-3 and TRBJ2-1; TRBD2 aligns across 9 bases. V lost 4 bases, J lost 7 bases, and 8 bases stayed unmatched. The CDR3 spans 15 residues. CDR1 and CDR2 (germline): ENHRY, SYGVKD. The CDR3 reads CAISVGLAGRNEQFF. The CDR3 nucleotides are TGTGCCATCAGTGTGGGGCTAGCGGGAAGGAATGAGCAGTTCTTC.

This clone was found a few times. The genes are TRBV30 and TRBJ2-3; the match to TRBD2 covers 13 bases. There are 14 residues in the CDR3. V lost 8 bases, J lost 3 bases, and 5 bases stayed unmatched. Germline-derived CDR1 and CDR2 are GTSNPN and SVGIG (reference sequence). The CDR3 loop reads CALRTSGSTDTQYF. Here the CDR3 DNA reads TGTGCCCTTCGGACTAGCGGGAGTACAGATACGCAGTATTTT.

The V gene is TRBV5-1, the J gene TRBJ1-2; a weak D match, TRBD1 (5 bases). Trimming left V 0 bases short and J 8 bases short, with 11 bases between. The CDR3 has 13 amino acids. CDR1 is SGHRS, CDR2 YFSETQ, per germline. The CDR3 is CASSLEAGAGYTF. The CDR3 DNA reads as TGCGCCAGCAGCTTGGAGGCTGGGGCCGGCTACACCTTC.

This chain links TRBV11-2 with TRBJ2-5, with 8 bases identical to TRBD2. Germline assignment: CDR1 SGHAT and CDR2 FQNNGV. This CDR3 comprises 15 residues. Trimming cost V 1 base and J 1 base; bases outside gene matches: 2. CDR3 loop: CASSLGRGGQETQYF. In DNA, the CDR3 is TGTGCCAGCAGCTTAGGCCGGGGGGGCCAAGAGACCCAGTACTTC.